This TCR beta chain was obtained from a study of identical twins. The CDR3 is made up of 15 amino acids. V was pared by 2 bases and J by 7 bases, with 6 bases of the junction left unmatched. Germline values: CDR1 ENHRY, CDR2 SYGVKD. This clonotype was observed a handful of times. TCRdb called the 5' RACE reads again in MiXCR, with one record for every CDR3 protein. The sample consists of hundreds of thousands of distinct CDR3 sequences, less than 9% of them appearing once. These same data were also listed under a study on yellow fever vaccine responses in identical twins.

The chain has TRBV10-3 and TRBJ2-1; 9 bases align to TRBD2. Specimen: PBMCs. This receptor was identified in a woman between 18 and 30 years old in good health. This chain's CDR3 is CAISEPTSGRNEQFF. The CDR3 DNA reads as TGTGCCATCAGTGAGCCGACTAGCGGTAGGAATGAGCAGTTCTTC.